This is a list of T cell receptor beta chains from one sample in a study of Ad26.COV2.S vaccination and SARS-CoV-2 variants. Only in-frame clones appear in the TCRdb table, and some are missing; sequencing was by immunoSEQ multiplex PCR. In the table there are a few hundred thousand clones, approximately 90% of which are singletons. The input for sequencing was peripheral blood, taken in a trial of Ad26.COV2.S vaccine versus placebo. The receptors were sampled from a person aged 18-65 years who received the Ad26.COV2.S COVID-19 vaccine or a placebo. CDR3s include the opening cysteine and the closing phenylalanine or tryptophan. The order of the fields is clone size, J gene, V gene, D gene, CDR3 DNA, CDR3 protein. A D gene is named only where the DNA matches it firmly. Size values are once, few and many counts, or a class for expanded clones, and some rows have none.

clone size: .
J gene: TRBJ1-4
V gene: TRBV7-9
D gene: .
CDR3 DNA: TGTGCCAGCAGCTTAACAGGAGAAAAACTGTTTTTT
CDR3 protein: CASSLTGEKLFF

clone size: .
J gene: TRBJ1-4
V gene: TRBV21-1
D gene: .
CDR3 DNA: TGTGCCAGCACCCTCACAGGGGTAGGGGAAAAACTGTTTTTT
CDR3 protein: CASTLTGVGEKLFF

clone size: .
J gene: TRBJ2-1
V gene: TRBV11-2
D gene: .
CDR3 DNA: TGTGCCAGCAGAGAAGGGATGGGCAATGAGCAGTTCTTC
CDR3 protein: CASREGMGNEQFF

clone size: .
J gene: TRBJ2-7
V gene: TRBV3-1/TRBV3-2
D gene: .
CDR3 DNA: TGTGCCAGCAGCCAAGCTTACCAGGGCGGTGAGCAGTACTTC
CDR3 protein: CASSQAYQGGEQYF

clone size: .
J gene: TRBJ2-7
V gene: TRBV3-1/TRBV3-2
D gene: TRBD1
CDR3 DNA: TGTGCCAGCAGCCAAGCCGGGACAGGGGGCTACGAGCAGTACTTC
CDR3 protein: CASSQAGTGGYEQYF

clone size: .
J gene: TRBJ2-7
V gene: TRBV7-9
D gene: TRBD1
CDR3 DNA: TGTGCCAGCAGCCCACCGGGACAGGGAGGCCACGAGCAGTACTTC
CDR3 protein: CASSPPGQGGHEQYF

clone size: few
J gene: TRBJ2-7
V gene: TRBV7-2
D gene: .
CDR3 DNA: TGTGCCAGCAGCTTCGGGGCATCGAGCTCCTACGAGCAGTACTTC
CDR3 protein: CASSFGASSSYEQYF

clone size: .
J gene: TRBJ1-5
V gene: TRBV30
D gene: TRBD1
CDR3 DNA: TGTGCCTGGGGACAGGGGGGACAGCCCCAGCATTTT
CDR3 protein: CAWGQGGQPQHF

clone size: .
J gene: TRBJ2-5
V gene: TRBV7-9
D gene: TRBD2
CDR3 DNA: TGTGCCAGCAGCTCGGGGGGACTACAAGAGACCCAGTACTTC
CDR3 protein: CASSSGGLQETQYF

clone size: .
J gene: TRBJ2-5
V gene: TRBV9
D gene: .
CDR3 DNA: TGTGCCAGCAGCGTAGATGCGGGGACCCAGTACTTC
CDR3 protein: CASSVDAGTQYF

clone size: .
J gene: TRBJ2-3
V gene: TRBV19
D gene: .
CDR3 DNA: TGTGCCAGTAGTCCCTCACACCGCATATATAGCACAGATACGCAGTATTTT
CDR3 protein: CASSPSHRIYSTDTQYF

clone size: .
J gene: TRBJ2-7
V gene: TRBV5-1
D gene: TRBD2
CDR3 DNA: TGCGCCAGCAGCTGGACTAGCGGTGCCTACGAGCAGTACTTC
CDR3 protein: CASSWTSGAYEQYF

clone size: .
J gene: TRBJ2-5
V gene: TRBV3-1/TRBV3-2
D gene: TRBD2
CDR3 DNA: TGTGCCAGCAGCCAAGGGGGCCTGGGACTAAACAATCAGAGTCAAGAGACCCAGTACTTC
CDR3 protein: CASSQGGLGLNNQSQETQYF

clone size: .
J gene: TRBJ1-1
V gene: TRBV28
D gene: TRBD1
CDR3 DNA: TGTGCCAGCAGTTTATTTGTCCGGGGGGCGGGACAGGGAAGGCGGGGCACTGAAGCTTTCTTT
CDR3 protein: CASSLFVRGAGQGRRGTEAFF

clone size: .
J gene: TRBJ2-2
V gene: TRBV7-2
D gene: .
CDR3 DNA: TGTGCCAGCAGCCTCGCCGGGGAGCTGTTTTTT
CDR3 protein: CASSLAGELFF

clone size: .
J gene: TRBJ2-3
V gene: TRBV6-4
D gene: .
CDR3 DNA: TGTGCCAGCAGCCGTGATGCCAGCACAGATACGCAGTATTTT
CDR3 protein: CASSRDASTDTQYF

clone size: .
J gene: TRBJ2-1
V gene: TRBV5-1
D gene: .
CDR3 DNA: TGCGCCAGCAGCTTTACAAGATCCCTATACAATGAGCAGTTCTTC
CDR3 protein: CASSFTRSLYNEQFF

clone size: .
J gene: TRBJ1-3
V gene: TRBV6-5
D gene: .
CDR3 DNA: TGTGCCAGCAGTTATGGGCCGGGAGGAAACACCATATATTTT
CDR3 protein: CASSYGPGGNTIYF